The source of this T cell receptor beta chain is a study of monozygotic twins with inflammatory bowel disease. The CDR3 has 13 residues. Looked up from germline, CDR1 is SGHTA and CDR2 is FQGNSA. Reanalyzing the 5' RACE reads, TCRdb keeps one entry per CDR3 protein, without DNA. This table lists approximately 160,000 distinct CDR3 sequences. This rearrangement joins TRBV7-2 to TRBJ2-5. The specimen was blood. The sequence was collected from a human donor with ulcerative colitis or Crohn's disease, or a healthy co-twin of an affected twin (not recorded which). CDR3 sequence: CASSQGSEETQYF.